This T cell receptor (beta chain) was sequenced in a study of T cells in lung cancer brain metastases. At the level of the study: About 90% of the roughly 20 patients had no interval therapy between resections.

The J segment lost 7 bases and the V segment lost 0 bases, leaving 9 bases of the junction unmatched. The CDR3 runs 15 residues. CDR1 is SGHRS and CDR2 is YFSETQ in the germline V gene. Concerning this clone: Its specificity is unknown.

Each sample used roughly 2.24–5 ug genomic DNA, matched between paired samples. Repertoires were generated with immunoSEQ multiplex PCR, while TCRdb's copy carries only in-frame clones and drops some. Of some 3,300 clones listed, 80% to 90% were seen once; the top ten hold more than 4.5%. Findings and limits, study-wide: Few clones were shared between paired lesions (mean Morisita roughly 0.23); most were lesion-specific.

The chain links TRBV5-1 to TRBJ1-2; 7 positions agree with TRBD1. What was sequenced was tumor tissue from the primary lung tumor. The source is a woman aged 45-65 years with non-small cell lung cancer. CDR3 bases: TGCGCCAGCAGCTTGGCACGGGACAGCACCGTTGGCTACACCTTC. This encodes CASSLARDSTVGYTF. The full variable domain, rest sourced from reference TRBV5-1 and TRBJ1-2, is KAGVTQTPRYLIKTRGQQVTLSCSPISGHRSVSWYQQTPGQGLQFLFEYFSETQRNKGNFPGRFSGRQFSNSRSEMNVSTLELGDSALYLCASSLARDSTVGYTFGSGTRLTVV.